Listed here are 4 T cell receptor beta chains from one sample, sequenced in a study of CD8 T cells in ankylosing spondylitis. TCRdb called the 5' RACE reads again in MiXCR, with one record for every CDR3 protein. The table shows under 150,000 distinct CDR3 sequences, with roughly 15% occurring only once. The sequenced sample consisted of blood, either unsorted or a sorted T cell fraction (not recorded which). The source is a female donor with ankylosing spondylitis or in good health (not recorded which).

V and J are TRBV11-2 and TRBJ2-2, with a tentative D call TRBD2 (5 bases). CDR1 is SGHAT and CDR2 is FQNNGV in the germline V gene. Trimming left V 6 bases short and J 7 bases short, with 15 bases between. This CDR3 contains 14 residues. This CDR3 reads CASRIAGRGGELFF. In DNA form, the CDR3 reads TGTGCCAGCAGAATCGCGGGCCGGGGCGGGGAGCTGTTTTTT.

This clonotype was seen more than once but under ten times. This chain links TRBV20-1 with TRBJ2-6; 7 bases fit TRBD2. V lost 0 bases, J lost 0 bases, and 2 bases stayed unmatched. CDR1 is DFQATT and CDR2 is SNEGSKA in the germline V gene (reference sequence). The CDR3 has 16 amino acids. CDR3 bases: TGCAGTGCTAGAGATTCGGGGGGCTCTGGGGCCAACGTCCTGACTTTC. Translation: CSARDSGGSGANVLTF.

This clonotype was recorded at least ten times. The rearrangement uses TRBV6-1 and TRBJ1-4; TRBD1 agrees at 9 bases. After removal of 6 bases from V and 8 bases from J, the junction contained 7 bases not matched to a gene. The germline CDR1 and CDR2 sequences are MNHNS and SASEGT. The length of the CDR3 is 14 residues. CDR3 protein: CASSLQGAGEKLFF. In DNA form, the CDR3 reads TGTGCCAGCAGCCTACAGGGGGCAGGGGAAAAACTGTTTTTT.

This clonotype was detected ten times or more. The CDR3 coding sequence is TGTGCCAGCAGTTACTCAGGGGGGAGTTTAAGCAATCAGCCCCAGCATTTT. As protein: CASSYSGGSLSNQPQHF. J is TRBJ1-5 and V is TRBV6-5, with D perhaps TRBD1 (6 bases). The germline V gene encodes CDR1 MNHEY and CDR2 SVGAGI. Trimming cost V 0 bases and J 1 base, with 13 bases left between them. This CDR3 contains 17 residues.